This T cell receptor (beta chain) was found in a study of response to subunit inactivated influenza vaccine. Overall study results and limits: After each seasonal influenza vaccination, few new T cells are recruited, the authors suggested.

Trimming took off 4 bases at V and 5 bases at J, with 13 bases between the two ends. Germline V gives CDR1 SGHRS, CDR2 YFSETQ. The length of the CDR3 is 15 residues. TCRdb re-called the RT-PCR reads with MiXCR, one entry per CDR3 protein. The sample carries fewer than 800,000 distinct CDR3 sequences, about a sixth recorded once. As regards this clonotype: As yet, its antigen is unknown.

The starting material was PBMCs from blood, obtained approximately 13 days after vaccination. This rearrangement joins TRBV5-1 to TRBJ1-6; D is possibly TRBD1 (6 bases). The receptor was derived from a man aged 45-60 years who received an inactivated influenza vaccine. The CDR3 nucleotides read TGCGCCAGCAGCCAGAGCTGGGACAATAATTCACCCCTCCACTTT. Amino acid sequence: CASSQSWDNNSPLHF.